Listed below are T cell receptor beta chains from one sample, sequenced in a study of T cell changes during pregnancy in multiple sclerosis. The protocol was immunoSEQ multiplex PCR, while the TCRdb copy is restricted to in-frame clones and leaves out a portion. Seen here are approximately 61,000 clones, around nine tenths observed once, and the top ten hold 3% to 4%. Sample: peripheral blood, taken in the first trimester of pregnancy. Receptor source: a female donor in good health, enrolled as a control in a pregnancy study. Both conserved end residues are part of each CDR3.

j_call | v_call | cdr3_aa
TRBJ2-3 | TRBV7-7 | CASSSGILAGDTQYF
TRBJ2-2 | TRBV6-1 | CASGQGNTGELFF
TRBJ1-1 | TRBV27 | CASSRGDMNTEAFF
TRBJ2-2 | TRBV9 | CASSGGPPDRQNTGELFF
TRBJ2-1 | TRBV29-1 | CSVPGQGTHNEQFF
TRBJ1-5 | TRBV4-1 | CASSQDLARNQPQHF
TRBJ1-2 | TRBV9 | CASSPYGTGVEGYTF
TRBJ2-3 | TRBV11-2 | CASSLGVAGESTDTQYF
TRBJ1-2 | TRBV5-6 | CASSLVQGDYGYTF
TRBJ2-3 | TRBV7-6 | CASSWGGTVAGDTQYF
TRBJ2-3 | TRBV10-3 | CAISESRGGTDTQYF